This is a list of T cell receptor beta chains from one sample in a study of vaccination and CD4 T cells after COVID-19. TCRdb processed the PCR reads anew with MiXCR; each CDR3 protein has one entry. The table includes about 15,000 distinct CDR3 sequences, 66% detected once. The sequences come from CD4+ T cells from blood, collected after SARS-CoV-2 vaccination. The source of these receptors is a human donor who had recovered from COVID-19. Both conserved end residues are part of each CDR3. Each record gives: clone size, V gene, CDR3 length, J gene, D gene, CDR3 protein, CDR3 DNA. D genes are given only for firm matches. Some rows have no size entry. The others give once, few or many, or a class for an expanded clone.

size: few
V: TRBV11-2
length: 17
J: TRBJ2-5
D: TRBD2
CDR3: CASSLSTSGRASETQYF
DNA: TGTGCCAGCAGCTTATCGACTAGCGGGAGGGCATCAGAGACCCAGTACTTC

size: NA
V: TRBV6-5
length: 12
J: TRBJ2-7
D: NA
CDR3: CASSSPGVEQYF
DNA: TGTGCCAGCAGTTCGCCGGGGGTCGAGCAGTACTTC

size: NA
V: TRBV5-4
length: 16
J: TRBJ2-5
D: NA
CDR3: CASSSGGRALGETQYF
DNA: TGTGCCAGCAGCTCGGGCGGACGGGCCCTGGGGGAGACCCAGTACTTC

size: once
V: TRBV19
length: 13
J: TRBJ1-5
D: TRBD1
CDR3: CASNRGQDQPQHF
DNA: TGTGCCAGTAACAGGGGACAGGATCAGCCCCAGCATTTT

size: NA
V: TRBV7-8
length: 16
J: TRBJ1-6
D: NA
CDR3: CASSLVLQTFNSPLHF
DNA: TGTGCCAGCAGCTTAGTTTTACAGACCTTCAATTCACCCCTCCACTTT

size: few
V: TRBV24-1
length: 16
J: TRBJ2-1
D: TRBD1
CDR3: CATSDPGQGTYNEQFF
DNA: TGTGCCACCAGTGATCCGGGACAGGGGACTTACAATGAGCAGTTCTTC

size: NA
V: TRBV10-3
length: 14
J: TRBJ2-3
D: TRBD2
CDR3: CAIGTSGSTDTQYF
DNA: TGTGCCATCGGGACTAGCGGTAGCACAGATACGCAGTATTTT

size: NA
V: TRBV5-1
length: 17
J: TRBJ2-5
D: TRBD2
CDR3: CASSPTLAGETQETQYF
DNA: TGCGCCAGCAGCCCGACACTGGCGGGAGAAACCCAAGAGACCCAGTACTTC

size: NA
V: TRBV12-5
length: 13
J: TRBJ1-5
D: NA
CDR3: CASALDKYGPQHF
DNA: TGTGCTAGTGCCCTAGACAAGTACGGGCCCCAGCATTTT

size: NA
V: TRBV30
length: 15
J: TRBJ2-3
D: TRBD2
CDR3: CAWRTGTSATDTQYF
DNA: TGTGCCTGGAGGACCGGGACTAGCGCGACAGATACGCAGTATTTT

size: few
V: TRBV6-1
length: 15
J: TRBJ1-5
D: TRBD1
CDR3: CASNRDRVSNQPQHF
DNA: TGTGCCAGCAACCGGGACAGGGTTAGCAATCAGCCCCAGCATTTT

size: few
V: TRBV6-1
length: 16
J: TRBJ1-2
D: NA
CDR3: CASSERSGRERRGYTF
DNA: TGTGCCAGCAGTGAAAGGTCTGGGAGGGAACGACGCGGCTACACCTTC

size: NA
V: TRBV19
length: 12
J: TRBJ1-2
D: NA
CDR3: CASSISSSGHTF
DNA: TGTGCCAGTAGTATTTCGAGTAGCGGTCACACCTTC

size: few
V: TRBV6-1
length: 13
J: TRBJ2-3
D: NA
CDR3: CASRGDVVDTQYF
DNA: TGTGCCAGCAGGGGGGATGTGGTAGATACGCAGTATTTT

size: NA
V: TRBV7-9
length: 17
J: TRBJ2-7
D: TRBD2
CDR3: CASSLLLSGLAGATQYF
DNA: TGTGCCAGCAGCTTACTACTCTCAGGACTAGCGGGAGCAACCCAGTACTTC

size: few
V: TRBV20-1
length: 16
J: TRBJ2-4
D: NA
CDR3: CSASSLGGDAKNIQYF
DNA: TGCAGTGCTAGTAGTTTGGGGGGAGATGCCAAAAACATTCAGTACTTC

size: NA
V: TRBV19
length: 13
J: TRBJ2-7
D: TRBD1
CDR3: CASSLGQVYEQYF
DNA: TGTGCCAGTAGTCTGGGACAGGTCTACGAGCAGTACTTC

size: NA
V: TRBV11-2
length: 13
J: TRBJ2-7
D: NA
CDR3: CASRHLRGYEQYF
DNA: TGTGCCAGCAGACACCTGAGGGGCTACGAGCAGTACTTC

size: NA
V: TRBV20-1
length: 16
J: TRBJ1-5
D: NA
CDR3: CSARDLRGMGNQPQHF
DNA: TGCAGTGCTAGAGATCTCCGGGGGATGGGCAATCAGCCCCAGCATTTT

size: NA
V: TRBV20-1
length: 14
J: TRBJ2-3
D: TRBD2
CDR3: CSAPTSGSTDTQYF
DNA: TGCAGTGCTCCGACTAGCGGGAGCACAGATACGCAGTATTTT

size: NA
V: TRBV28
length: 14
J: TRBJ2-5
D: NA
CDR3: CASSLMGSQETQYF
DNA: TGTGCCAGCAGTTTAATGGGCTCCCAAGAGACCCAGTACTTC

size: few
V: TRBV28
length: 13
J: TRBJ1-2
D: NA
CDR3: CASSLSGSYGYTF
DNA: TGTGCCAGCAGTTTGTCGGGCAGCTATGGCTACACCTTC

size: few
V: TRBV7-9
length: 13
J: TRBJ1-1
D: NA
CDR3: CASSFRWDTEAFF
DNA: TGTGCCAGCAGCTTCAGGTGGGACACTGAAGCTTTCTTT

size: NA
V: TRBV20-1
length: 18
J: TRBJ2-5
D: TRBD2
CDR3: CSAIRLAGASHIGETQYF
DNA: TGCAGTGCTATCCGACTAGCGGGAGCCAGTCACATTGGGGAGACCCAGTACTTC

size: NA
V: TRBV28
length: 15
J: TRBJ1-2
D: NA
CDR3: CASSSPSGDKYGYTF
DNA: TGTGCCAGCAGCTCTCCCTCAGGGGACAAGTACGGCTACACCTTC

size: NA
V: TRBV6-4
length: 15
J: TRBJ1-5
D: NA
CDR3: CASSDSPGSGQPQHF
DNA: TGTGCCAGCAGTGACTCGCCTGGTTCCGGTCAGCCCCAGCATTTT

size: NA
V: TRBV20-1
length: 14
J: TRBJ2-3
D: TRBD2
CDR3: CSAKSSGSENTQYF
DNA: TGCAGTGCTAAATCTAGCGGGAGTGAAAATACGCAGTATTTT

size: once
V: TRBV28
length: 14
J: TRBJ2-3
D: NA
CDR3: CASNDRSYTDTQYF
DNA: TGTGCCAGCAACGACAGATCCTACACAGATACGCAGTATTTT

size: NA
V: TRBV20-1
length: 14
J: TRBJ2-5
D: TRBD2
CDR3: CSARGLAGQETQYF
DNA: TGCAGTGCCAGAGGACTAGCGGGACAAGAGACCCAGTACTTC

size: few
V: TRBV15
length: 16
J: TRBJ1-1
D: NA
CDR3: CATSRSKHLGYTEAFF
DNA: TGTGCCACCAGCAGATCCAAGCATCTCGGTTACACTGAAGCTTTCTTT

size: NA
V: TRBV24-1
length: 16
J: TRBJ2-4
D: NA
CDR3: CATSIRIRAHRNIQYF
DNA: TGTGCCACCAGTATACGAATCCGGGCCCATAGAAACATTCAGTACTTC

size: NA
V: TRBV20-1
length: 12
J: TRBJ2-7
D: NA
CDR3: CSANRAPTEQYF
DNA: TGCAGTGCTAACCGGGCCCCGACCGAACAGTACTTC

size: NA
V: TRBV11-3
length: 14
J: TRBJ2-5
D: TRBD1
CDR3: CASSQGQPQETQYF
DNA: TGTGCCAGCAGCCAGGGACAGCCCCAAGAGACCCAGTACTTC

size: NA
V: TRBV28
length: 14
J: TRBJ1-2
D: NA
CDR3: CASSFHSQGEGYTF
DNA: TGTGCCAGCAGTTTTCATTCTCAGGGAGAGGGCTACACCTTC

size: few
V: TRBV7-8
length: 16
J: TRBJ1-5
D: NA
CDR3: CASGAFGLPGHQPQHF
DNA: TGTGCCAGCGGGGCCTTCGGACTACCAGGGCATCAGCCCCAGCATTTT

size: NA
V: TRBV7-9
length: 14
J: TRBJ2-3
D: NA
CDR3: CASSSLTVEDTQYF
DNA: TGTGCCAGCAGCTCCCTTACAGTTGAGGATACGCAGTATTTT

size: NA
V: TRBV7-8
length: 13
J: TRBJ1-5
D: NA
CDR3: CASSLGGSQPQHF
DNA: TGTGCCAGCAGCTTAGGGGGAAGTCAGCCCCAGCATTTT

size: NA
V: TRBV7-9
length: 14
J: TRBJ1-6
D: NA
CDR3: CASSQRARGSPLHF
DNA: TGTGCCAGCAGCCAACGGGCTAGGGGTTCACCCCTCCACTTT

size: NA
V: TRBV2
length: 15
J: TRBJ1-5
D: NA
CDR3: CASSESDMSNQPQHF
DNA: TGTGCCAGCAGTGAATCCGACATGAGCAATCAGCCCCAGCATTTT

size: few
V: TRBV12-3/TRBV12-4
length: 15
J: TRBJ1-5
D: NA
CDR3: CASSFLGNSNQPQHF
DNA: TGTGCCAGCAGTTTTCTTGGGAATAGCAATCAGCCCCAGCATTTT

size: NA
V: TRBV7-2
length: 15
J: TRBJ1-5
D: TRBD1
CDR3: CASSSGTGSEQPQHF
DNA: TGTGCCAGCAGCTCCGGGACAGGGAGTGAACAGCCCCAGCATTTT

size: NA
V: TRBV7-8
length: 17
J: TRBJ2-2
D: TRBD1
CDR3: CASSLDGDRLTTGELFF
DNA: TGTGCCAGCAGCTTAGATGGGGACAGGCTAACTACCGGGGAGCTGTTTTTT

size: NA
V: TRBV10-2
length: 11
J: TRBJ2-3
D: NA
CDR3: CASRHTDTQYF
DNA: TGCGCCAGCAGACACACAGATACGCAGTATTTT

size: NA
V: TRBV20-1
length: 16
J: TRBJ1-6
D: NA
CDR3: CSARDSLRGIGSPLHF
DNA: TGCAGTGCTAGAGATAGTCTTCGGGGGATCGGTTCACCCCTCCACTTT

size: NA
V: TRBV29-1
length: 12
J: TRBJ1-1
D: NA
CDR3: CSVLKLDSFAFF
DNA: TGCAGCGTTCTAAAACTCGACAGTTTTGCTTTCTTT

size: NA
V: TRBV6-1
length: 13
J: TRBJ1-3
D: TRBD1
CDR3: CASGGTDVGTIYF
DNA: TGTGCCAGCGGAGGGACAGACGTCGGCACCATATATTTT

size: NA
V: TRBV30
length: 15
J: TRBJ2-5
D: TRBD2
CDR3: CAWSGTSGREGTQYF
DNA: TGTGCCTGGAGCGGGACTAGCGGGAGGGAGGGGACCCAGTACTTC

size: NA
V: TRBV18
length: 14
J: TRBJ1-6
D: NA
CDR3: CATRPDRNGSPLHF
DNA: TGTGCCACCCGACCGGACCGGAACGGTTCACCCCTCCACTTT

size: NA
V: TRBV2
length: 12
J: TRBJ2-5
D: NA
CDR3: CASRGPGETQYF
DNA: TGTGCCAGCAGGGGGCCGGGAGAGACCCAGTACTTC

size: NA
V: TRBV20-1
length: 15
J: TRBJ2-2
D: NA
CDR3: CSARDLLTNTGELFF
DNA: TGCAGTGCTAGAGATCTACTTACCAACACCGGGGAGCTGTTTTTT

size: NA
V: TRBV18
length: 12
J: TRBJ1-6
D: NA
CDR3: CASSPGGTPLHF
DNA: TGTGCCAGCTCACCAGGGGGGACACCCCTCCACTTT

size: NA
V: TRBV27
length: 13
J: TRBJ2-1
D: NA
CDR3: CASREVGVDEQFF
DNA: TGTGCCAGCAGAGAAGTTGGAGTCGATGAGCAGTTCTTC

size: few
V: TRBV27
length: 15
J: TRBJ1-1
D: NA
CDR3: CASSDPPGDNTEAFF
DNA: TGTGCCAGCAGTGACCCCCCCGGAGATAACACTGAAGCTTTCTTT

size: NA
V: TRBV24-1
length: 14
J: TRBJ1-5
D: NA
CDR3: CATSDGAARQPQHF
DNA: TGTGCCACCAGTGATGGGGCAGCTCGGCAGCCCCAGCATTTT